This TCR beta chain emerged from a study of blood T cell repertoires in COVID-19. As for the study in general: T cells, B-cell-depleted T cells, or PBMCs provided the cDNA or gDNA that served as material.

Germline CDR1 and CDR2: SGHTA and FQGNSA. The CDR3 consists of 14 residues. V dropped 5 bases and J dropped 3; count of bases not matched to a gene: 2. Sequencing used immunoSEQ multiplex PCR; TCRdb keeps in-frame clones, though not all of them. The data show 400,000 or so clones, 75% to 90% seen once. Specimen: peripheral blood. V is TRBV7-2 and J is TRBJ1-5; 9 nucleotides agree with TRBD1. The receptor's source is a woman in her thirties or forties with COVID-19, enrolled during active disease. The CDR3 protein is CASSNRGPNQPQHF. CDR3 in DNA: TGTGCCAGCAGCAACAGGGGGCCCAATCAGCCCCAGCATTTT.